A selection of T cell receptor beta chains follows, all from one sample in a study of blood T cell repertoires in COVID-19. Sequenced by immunoSEQ multiplex PCR; TCRdb stores in-frame clones only, minus some. The table lists 85,000 to 130,000 clones, roughly two thirds of them singletons, with 0.9% in the top ten. The sequenced material came from peripheral blood. These receptor sequences come from a human donor with acute or convalescent COVID-19. The donor label of this sample is uncertain. CDR3s include the opening cysteine and the closing phenylalanine or tryptophan. Fields, in order: V gene, clone size, D gene, J gene, CDR3 protein, CDR3 DNA. A D gene is named only where the DNA matches it firmly. A row's size may be missing; if present it is once, few, many or a size class.

TRBV19	few	NA	TRBJ1-1	CASSVTVNTEAFF	TGTGCCAGTAGTGTGACAGTGAACACTGAAGCTTTCTTT
TRBV28	NA	NA	TRBJ1-6	CASNRGAVNSPLHF	TGTGCCAGCAACCGGGGGGCAGTTAATTCACCCCTCCACTTT
TRBV2	NA	TRBD1	TRBJ1-2	CASRYTGGEGYGYTF	TGTGCCAGCAGATACACAGGGGGCGAAGGCTATGGCTACACCTTC
TRBV4-1	few	TRBD1	TRBJ1-5	CASSQGLRQGNLGNQPQHF	TGCGCCAGCAGCCAAGGTCTTAGACAGGGTAATTTAGGCAATCAGCCCCAGCATTTT
TRBV24-1	once	TRBD1	TRBJ1-2	CATSDSGTANYGYTF	TGTGCCACCAGTGATTCCGGGACAGCTAACTATGGCTACACCTTC
TRBV19	NA	TRBD1	TRBJ2-1	CASGTGSYEQFF	TGTGCCAGCGGGACAGGGTCATATGAGCAGTTCTTC
TRBV28	NA	TRBD1	TRBJ2-5	CASSRRTGGLKETQYF	TGTGCCAGCAGTAGGCGGACAGGGGGTTTAAAAGAGACCCAGTACTTC
TRBV5-1	once	TRBD1	TRBJ1-2	CASSLRTGDGYTF	TGCGCCAGCAGCTTGAGGACAGGGGACGGCTACACCTTC
TRBV11-2	few	TRBD1	TRBJ2-3	CASGVVRGRGTDTQYF	TGTGCCAGCGGCGTCGTCAGGGGGCGCGGCACAGATACGCAGTATTTT
TRBV19	NA	TRBD1	TRBJ2-2	CASSLTGGGTGELFF	TGTGCCAGTAGTCTCACAGGGGGCGGCACCGGGGAGCTGTTTTTT
TRBV4-1	NA	NA	TRBJ2-6	CASGPGHGANVLTF	TGCGCCAGCGGACCGGGACATGGGGCCAACGTCCTGACTTTC
TRBV18	NA	TRBD1	TRBJ1-3	CASSPPWTGGNTIYF	TGTGCCAGCTCACCACCCTGGACAGGAGGAAACACCATATATTTT
TRBV5-1	NA	NA	TRBJ2-3	CASSLGGRYGDTQYF	TGCGCCAGCAGCTTGGGAGGGCGGTACGGAGATACGCAGTATTTT
TRBV11-2	NA	NA	TRBJ2-2	CASSLRGWDTGELFF	TGTGCCAGCAGCTTAAGGGGGTGGGACACCGGGGAGCTGTTTTTT
TRBV18	NA	NA	TRBJ1-2	CASSPNGIGSVYGYTF	TGTGCCAGCTCACCCAACGGGATCGGGTCCGTTTATGGCTACACCTTC
TRBV5-6	few	NA	TRBJ2-7	CASSHGTSYEQYF	TGTGCCAGCAGCCACGGGACTTCCTACGAGCAGTACTTC
TRBV5-1	NA	NA	TRBJ1-2	CASSLEAGYGYTF	TGCGCCAGCAGCTTGGAGGCAGGCTATGGCTACACCTTC
TRBV15	NA	NA	TRBJ2-5	CATSTRTRGYQETQYF	TGTGCCACCAGCACAAGGACTAGGGGGTACCAAGAGACCCAGTACTTC
TRBV30	NA	NA	TRBJ2-5	CAWTTGGYQTQYF	TGTGCCTGGACGACAGGCGGTTACCAGACCCAGTACTTC
TRBV28	few	NA	TRBJ1-2	CASSFRSNYGYTF	TGTGCCAGCAGTTTTAGGAGTAACTATGGCTACACCTTC
TRBV6-5	NA	TRBD1	TRBJ1-4	CASRARGANEKLFF	TGTGCCAGCAGGGCCAGGGGGGCTAATGAAAAACTGTTTTTT
TRBV23-1	NA	NA	TRBJ1-4	CASSQSNSRSRTNEKLFF	TGCGCCAGCAGTCAATCTAACAGTCGCAGTAGGACTAATGAAAAACTGTTTTTT
TRBV2	NA	NA	TRBJ1-2	CASSGRVTYGYTF	TGTGCCAGCAGTGGGCGGGTGACCTATGGCTACACCTTC
TRBV5-1	NA	TRBD1	TRBJ2-3	CASSLAVTGGTDTQYF	TGCGCCAGCAGCTTGGCCGTGACAGGGGGAACAGATACGCAGTATTTT
TRBV6-6	few	NA	TRBJ1-1	CASSPTERMAEAFF	TGTGCCAGCAGCCCGACAGAACGTATGGCTGAAGCTTTCTTT
TRBV4-1	NA	TRBD2	TRBJ2-4	CASSQVSAGVLLAKNIQYF	TGCGCCAGCAGCCAAGTTTCAGCGGGGGTTCTACTAGCCAAAAACATTCAGTACTTC
TRBV9	NA	TRBD1	TRBJ2-3	CASSVWGQGGTDTQYF	TGTGCCAGCAGCGTGTGGGGACAGGGGGGCACAGATACGCAGTATTTT
TRBV14	NA	NA	TRBJ1-2	CASSQDVGRGGYTF	TGTGCCAGCAGCCAAGATGTGGGCAGGGGTGGCTACACCTTC
TRBV5-1	NA	NA	TRBJ1-6	CASSLVWGGNSPLHF	TGCGCCAGCAGCTTGGTGTGGGGAGGGAATTCACCCCTCCACTTT
TRBV7-9	NA	TRBD2	TRBJ2-5	CASSGPSGGAQETQYF	TGTGCCAGCAGCGGACCTAGCGGGGGGGCCCAAGAGACCCAGTACTTC
TRBV3-1/TRBV3-2	NA	NA	TRBJ1-2	CASSPPDSSNYGYTF	TGTGCCAGCAGCCCACCGGACAGCTCTAACTATGGCTACACCTTC
TRBV7-6	NA	TRBD2	TRBJ2-5	CASSAGGLAGGQETQYF	TGTGCCAGCAGCGCCGGAGGACTAGCGGGGGGGCAAGAGACCCAGTACTTC
TRBV28	NA	NA	TRBJ1-5	CASSFLRGPQHF	TGTGCCAGCAGTTTCCTGCGGGGGCCCCAGCATTTT
TRBV27	NA	NA	TRBJ2-2	CASSLSGGWTGIMTGELFF	TGTGCCAGCAGTTTATCGGGAGGTTGGACAGGAATTATGACCGGGGAGCTGTTTTTT
TRBV7-2	NA	NA	TRBJ1-2	CASSQTYNYGYTF	TGTGCCAGCAGCCAGACTTACAACTATGGCTACACCTTC
TRBV7-9	NA	TRBD1	TRBJ1-1	CASSPGTGRTEAFF	TGTGCCAGCAGCCCCGGGACAGGGAGGACTGAAGCTTTCTTT
TRBV2	NA	NA	TRBJ1-2	CASSEALTRTYGYTF	TGTGCCAGCAGTGAAGCGCTTACCAGAACCTATGGCTACACCTTC
TRBV19	few	NA	TRBJ1-6	CASSITAAEGSLHF	TGTGCCAGTAGTATAACGGCCGCGGAGGGATCCCTCCACTTT
TRBV15	few	NA	TRBJ2-5	CATRSTRWGGREETQYF	TGTGCCACCAGATCCACCCGGTGGGGGGGCAGGGAAGAGACCCAGTACTTC
TRBV11-2	NA	TRBD1	TRBJ2-6	CASRDRANSGANVLTF	TGTGCCAGCCGGGACAGGGCCAACTCTGGGGCCAACGTCCTGACTTTC
TRBV19	once	NA	TRBJ2-2	CASSIEGRGGELFF	TGTGCCAGTAGTATAGAAGGACGGGGCGGGGAGCTGTTTTTT
TRBV10-3	NA	NA	TRBJ2-1	CATQPGVINEQFF	TGTGCCACCCAACCAGGGGTGATCAATGAGCAGTTCTTC
TRBV19	NA	NA	TRBJ2-1	CASQTMARNEQFF	TGTGCCAGTCAAACTATGGCACGAAATGAGCAGTTCTTC
TRBV2	NA	TRBD1	TRBJ1-4	CASNLSPQGLRSLSTNEKLFF	TGTGCCAGCAACCTCTCGCCACAGGGGTTGCGTTCTCTTTCAACTAATGAAAAACTGTTTTTT
TRBV4-1	NA	NA	TRBJ1-6	CASSPESNRAPLHF	TGCGCCAGCAGCCCAGAATCCAACAGGGCTCCCCTCCACTTT
TRBV2	NA	TRBD1	TRBJ2-3	CASVRDRGSTDTQYF	TGTGCCAGCGTCCGGGACAGGGGATCCACAGATACGCAGTATTTT
TRBV4-1	NA	NA	TRBJ1-5	CASSPGSFNFNQPQHF	TGCGCCAGCAGTCCCGGGAGCTTTAATTTTAATCAGCCCCAGCATTTT
TRBV9	few	TRBD1	TRBJ1-4	CASSVGQGGEKLFF	TGTGCCAGCAGCGTAGGACAGGGGGGTGAAAAACTGTTTTTT